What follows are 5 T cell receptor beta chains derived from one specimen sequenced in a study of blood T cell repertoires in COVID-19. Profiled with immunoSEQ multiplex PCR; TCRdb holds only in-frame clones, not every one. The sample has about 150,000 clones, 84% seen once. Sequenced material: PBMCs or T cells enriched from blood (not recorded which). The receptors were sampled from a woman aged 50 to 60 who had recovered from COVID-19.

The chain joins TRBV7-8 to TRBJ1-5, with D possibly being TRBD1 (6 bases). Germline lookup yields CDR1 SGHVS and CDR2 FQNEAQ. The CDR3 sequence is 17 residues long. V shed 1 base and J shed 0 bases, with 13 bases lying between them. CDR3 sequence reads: CASSLEAGAYSNQPQHF. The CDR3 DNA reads TGTGCCAGCAGCTTAGAGGCAGGGGCTTATAGCAATCAGCCCCAGCATTTT.

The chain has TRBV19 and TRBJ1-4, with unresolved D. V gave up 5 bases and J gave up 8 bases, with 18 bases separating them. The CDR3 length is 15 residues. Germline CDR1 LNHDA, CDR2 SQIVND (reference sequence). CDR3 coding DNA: TGTGCCAGTAGTGAGGCAGAGGGAAGAGAAGAAAAACTGTTTTTT. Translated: CASSEAEGREEKLFF. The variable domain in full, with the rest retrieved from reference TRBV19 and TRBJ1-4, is DGGITQSPKYLFRKEGQNVTLSCEQNLNHDAMYWYRQDPGQGLRLIYYSQIVNDFQKGDIAEGYSVSREKKESFPLTVTSAQKNPTAFYLCASSEAEGREEKLFFGSGTQLSVL.

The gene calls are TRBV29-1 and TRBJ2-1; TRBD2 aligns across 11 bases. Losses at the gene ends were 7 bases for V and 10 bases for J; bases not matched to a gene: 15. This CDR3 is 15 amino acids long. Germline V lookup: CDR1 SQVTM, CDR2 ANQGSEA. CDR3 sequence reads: CSATASGGPWGEQFF. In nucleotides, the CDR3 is TGCAGCGCTACCGCTAGCGGGGGGCCATGGGGGGAGCAGTTCTTC.

This CDR3 is CASSSQGAGEKLFF. Written as DNA, the CDR3 is TGTGCCAGCAGTTCACAGGGGGCTGGTGAAAAACTGTTTTTT. The chain is built from TRBV28 and TRBJ1-4; 9 nucleotides match TRBD1. The CDR3 sequence is 14 residues long. Germline loops: CDR1 MDHEN, CDR2 SYDVKM. The V and J ends lost 4 bases and 7 bases, in that order; junction bases with no gene match: 4.

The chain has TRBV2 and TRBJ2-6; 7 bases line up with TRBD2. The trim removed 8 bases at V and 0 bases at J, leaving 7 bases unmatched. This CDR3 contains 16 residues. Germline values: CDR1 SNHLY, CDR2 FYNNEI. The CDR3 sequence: CASGGVLPSGANVLTF. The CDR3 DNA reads TGTGCCAGCGGGGGGGTCCTACCCTCTGGGGCCAACGTCCTGACTTTC.